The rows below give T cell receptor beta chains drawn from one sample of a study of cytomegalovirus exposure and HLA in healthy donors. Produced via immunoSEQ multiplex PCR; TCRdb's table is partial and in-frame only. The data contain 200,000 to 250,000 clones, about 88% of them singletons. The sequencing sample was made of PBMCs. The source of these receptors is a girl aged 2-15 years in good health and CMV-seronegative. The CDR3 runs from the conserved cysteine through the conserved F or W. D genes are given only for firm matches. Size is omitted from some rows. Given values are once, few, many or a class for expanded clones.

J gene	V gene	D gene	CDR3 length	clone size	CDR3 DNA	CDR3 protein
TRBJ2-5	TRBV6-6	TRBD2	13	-	TGTGCCAGCAGTTACGACGGGGGGGCAGAACAGTACTTC	CASSYDGGAEQYF
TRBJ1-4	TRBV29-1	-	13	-	TGCAGCGCCGAAGGGGGGGGCTATGAAAAACTGTTTTTT	CSAEGGGYEKLFF
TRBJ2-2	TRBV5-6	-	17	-	TGTGCCAGCAGCCCAAACCTACAGTTGTCGAACACCGGGGAGCTGTTTTTT	CASSPNLQLSNTGELFF
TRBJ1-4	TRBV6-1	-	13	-	TGTGCCAGCAGTGAGCAAACCGATGCAGAACTGTTTTTT	CASSEQTDAELFF
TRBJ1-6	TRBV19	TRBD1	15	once	TGTGCCAGTAGTAACCGGGACAGGGGCTATTCACCCCTCCACTTT	CASSNRDRGYSPLHF
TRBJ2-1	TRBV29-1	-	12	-	TGCAGCGTTGACAGGGGAGTCAATGAGCAGTTCTTC	CSVDRGVNEQFF
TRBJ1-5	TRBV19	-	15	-	TGTGCCAGTAATCGCGGCAAGAAGAACAATCAGCCCCAGCATTTT	CASNRGKKNNQPQHF
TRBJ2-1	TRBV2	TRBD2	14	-	TGTGCCAGCACAGGACTAGCGAGTTTAGATGAGCAGTTCTTC	CASTGLASLDEQFF
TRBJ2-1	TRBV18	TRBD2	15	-	TGTGCCAGCTCCCTGCGGACTAGCGGGCTCTATGAGCAGTTCTTC	CASSLRTSGLYEQFF
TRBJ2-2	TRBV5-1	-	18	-	TGCGCCAGCAGCTTGGTCCAGGTCACTAGGGCGAGTGGAGGGGAGCTGTTTTTT	CASSLVQVTRASGGELFF
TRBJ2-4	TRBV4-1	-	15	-	TGCGCCAGCAGCCATGTCCAGGGCGGCAAAAACATTCAGTACTTC	CASSHVQGGKNIQYF
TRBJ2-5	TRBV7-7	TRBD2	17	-	TGTGCCAGCAGCGATGGACTAGCGGGGGTGTCCCGAGAGACCCAGTACTTC	CASSDGLAGVSRETQYF
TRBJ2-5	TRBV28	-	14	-	TGTGCCAGCAGTTTACCCGGGGGAATGGAGACCCAGTACTTC	CASSLPGGMETQYF
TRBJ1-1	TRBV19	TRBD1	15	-	TGTGCCAGTAGCGAGACAGGGTATATGGACACTGAAGCTTTCTTT	CASSETGYMDTEAFF
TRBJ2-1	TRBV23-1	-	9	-	TGCGCCAGCAGCCTGGAGCAGTTCTTC	CASSLEQFF
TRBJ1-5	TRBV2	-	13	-	TGTGCCAGCAGAGGACACCCAGATCAGCCCCAGCATTTT	CASRGHPDQPQHF
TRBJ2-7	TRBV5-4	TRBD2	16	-	TGTGCCAGCAGCTTGGCCTCTAGCGGGGGATCCTACGAGCAGTACTTC	CASSLASSGGSYEQYF
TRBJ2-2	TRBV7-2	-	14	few	TGTGCCAGCAGCCCGGGACACACTACCGGGGAGCTGTTTTTT	CASSPGHTTGELFF
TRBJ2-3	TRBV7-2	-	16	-	TGTGCCAGCAGTCCTCCTGGGACACCAAAGGCTCCTACGCAGTATTTT	CASSPPGTPKAPTQYF
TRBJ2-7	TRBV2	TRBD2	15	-	TGTGCCAGCGCCCCTGGTCCGGGAGGGTCCTACGAGCAGTACTTC	CASAPGPGGSYEQYF
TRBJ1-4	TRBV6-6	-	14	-	TGTGCCAGCAGTTGGGGCGCGACTAATGAAAAACTGTTTTTT	CASSWGATNEKLFF
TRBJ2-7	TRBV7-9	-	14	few	TGTGCCAGCGTCCCCGCTTGGGAGATCGACGAGCAGTACTTC	CASVPAWEIDEQYF
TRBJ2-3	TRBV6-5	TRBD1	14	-	TGTGCCAGCAGACAGGGGGCAAGCACAGATACGCAGTATTTT	CASRQGASTDTQYF
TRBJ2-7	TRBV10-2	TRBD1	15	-	TGCGCCAGCAGTGATTTTGGGACAGGGGTGGGCGAGCAGTACTTC	CASSDFGTGVGEQYF
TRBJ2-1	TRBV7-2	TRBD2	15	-	TGTGCCAGCAGTCCTCGGACTAGCGGATACAATGAGCAGTTCTTC	CASSPRTSGYNEQFF
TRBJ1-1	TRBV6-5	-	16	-	TGTGCCAGCAGTTATGGGGGGGCAAAAATGAACACTGAAGCTTTCTTT	CASSYGGAKMNTEAFF
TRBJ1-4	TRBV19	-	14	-	TGTGCCAGTAGTATAGATCGAGGTACCGGAAAACTGTTTTTT	CASSIDRGTGKLFF
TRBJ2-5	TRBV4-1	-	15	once	TGCGCCAGCAGACAGGGGGGGGCGGCCGGCGAGACCCAGTACTTC	CASRQGGAAGETQYF
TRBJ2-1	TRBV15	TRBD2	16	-	TGTGCCACCAGCAGGACTGGACTAGCGGGAGGCAATGAGCAGTTCTTC	CATSRTGLAGGNEQFF
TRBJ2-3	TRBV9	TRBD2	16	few	TGTGCCAGCAGCATCTCTAGCGGGAGCAGCCGGGATACGCAGTATTTT	CASSISSGSSRDTQYF
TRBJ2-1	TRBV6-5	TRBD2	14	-	TGTGCCAGCAGGTTAAGCGGGGGGAACAATGAGCAGTTCTTC	CASRLSGGNNEQFF
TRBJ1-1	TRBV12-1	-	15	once	TGTGCCAGCAGCTTTAGGGGACAGGGGGACACTGAAGCTTTCTTT	CASSFRGQGDTEAFF